The clone carrying this T cell receptor beta chain was observed many times. Its antigen is not known. This sample stems from a study of T-cell reconstitution after alpha-beta-depleted transplantation in children. V lost 4 bases to trimming and J lost 0 bases, with 13 bases between them. The CDR3 extends over 17 amino acids. Per germline, CDR1 LGHNA and CDR2 YNFKEQ. Notes on the study in general: The study reportedly traced alpha-beta T cells about two months after transplant to several hundred expanded graft clones. A year post-transplant, T-cell counts and diversity derived mostly from newly produced T cells. It was surviving recipient T cells and thymic progenitors that gave some patients high TCRbeta diversity at day 60.

It was with unique molecular identifiers that the TCRbeta library was prepared. A single record per CDR3 protein comes from TCRdb applying MiXCR to the PCR reads. The data show fewer than 700,000 distinct CDR3 sequences, 10% to 15% seen once. Source: PBMCs, mostly from graft donor cells, taken 360 days after TCRalphabeta/CD19-depleted stem cell transplant. The sequence derives from a male patient aged 10-17 years who had a stem cell transplant for acute myeloid leukemia, so the T cells may come from the graft donor. This sequence joins TRBV4-2 and TRBJ1-6, with D perhaps TRBD1 (6 bases). The chain's CDR3 is CASSLQGISSYNSPLHF. In nucleotides, the CDR3 is TGTGCCAGCAGCCTACAGGGAATCAGCTCCTATAATTCACCCCTCCACTTT.